This T cell receptor beta chain was sequenced in a study of beta chain features in type 1 diabetes. For the study at large: All of the samples together had 107,917,701 sorted cells examined.

As concerns this clone: The antigen is undetermined.

Expressed TCRB transcripts were sequenced, since all the RNA that had been isolated was reverse transcribed. Sequencing was performed with immunoSEQ multiplex PCR; in TCRdb, only in-frame clones are kept and a portion is missing. This sample has approximately 470,000 clones, with roughly 30% found just once. The study's findings and limits: For Type 1 diabetes patients, all four CD4+ subsets carried TCRB CDR3s that were moderately but significantly shorter.

The CDR3 has 13 residues. V lost 6 bases and J lost 4, with 15 bases in between. The V gene's germline CDR1 is SQVTM and CDR2 ANQGSEA. The sequencing input was naive CD4+ T cells from blood. The chain carries TRBV29-1 and TRBJ1-1, with unresolved D. The receptor comes from a man between 18 and 29 years old in good health. CDR3 sequence reads: CSVSEGGGTEAFF. CDR3 bases: TGCAGCGTGAGTGAGGGAGGCGGCACTGAAGCTTTCTTT.